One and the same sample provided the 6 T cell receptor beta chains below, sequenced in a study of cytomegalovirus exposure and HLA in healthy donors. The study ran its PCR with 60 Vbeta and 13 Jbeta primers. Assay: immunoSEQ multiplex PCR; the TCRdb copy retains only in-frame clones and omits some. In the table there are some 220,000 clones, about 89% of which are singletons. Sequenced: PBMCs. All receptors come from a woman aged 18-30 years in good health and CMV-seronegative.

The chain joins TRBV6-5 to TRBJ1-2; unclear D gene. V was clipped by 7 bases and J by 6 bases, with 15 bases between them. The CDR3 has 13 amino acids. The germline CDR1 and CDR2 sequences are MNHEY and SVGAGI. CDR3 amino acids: CASTPGDRDGYTF. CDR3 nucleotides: TGTGCCAGCACCCCCGGAGATCGAGATGGCTACACCTTC.

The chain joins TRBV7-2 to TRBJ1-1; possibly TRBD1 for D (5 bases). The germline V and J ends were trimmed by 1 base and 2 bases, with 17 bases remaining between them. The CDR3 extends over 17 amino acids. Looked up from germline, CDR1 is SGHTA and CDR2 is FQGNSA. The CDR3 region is CASSLVRGARGNTEAFF. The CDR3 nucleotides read TGTGCCAGCAGCTTAGTGCGGGGAGCGAGGGGTAACACTGAAGCTTTCTTT.

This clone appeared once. The CDR3 coding sequence is TGTGCCAGCAGTGGCACCAGCCAGGGTAATGAAAAACTGTTTTTT. Translation gives CASSGTSQGNEKLFF. The chain employs TRBV6-1 and TRBJ1-4, with D perhaps matching TRBD1 (5 bases). There are 15 residues in the CDR3. Germline values: CDR1 MNHNS, CDR2 SASEGT. The V end was cut by 4 bases, the J end by 4 bases, with 13 bases between.

The CDR3 coding sequence is TGTGCCAGTACCTTAGGGGGCCAGCCCATCTATGGCTACACCTTC. The encoded protein is CASTLGGQPIYGYTF. The rearrangement links TRBV19 to TRBJ1-2; TRBD1 matches 7 bases. V lost 7 bases to trimming and J lost 4 bases; unmatched junction nucleotides: 12. This CDR3 region has 15 residues. Per the germline V gene, CDR1 is LNHDA and CDR2 is SQIVND (reference sequence).

The CDR3 loop reads CASSGTSGGYEQYF. In nucleotides, the CDR3 is TGTGCCAGCAGCGGGACTAGCGGGGGGTACGAGCAGTACTTC. The chain has TRBV4-2 and TRBJ2-7; TRBD2 agrees at 15 bases. The CDR3 is made up of 14 amino acids. V lost 5 bases and J lost 4; bases outside the gene matches: 0. Germline assignment: CDR1 LGHNA and CDR2 YNFKEQ.

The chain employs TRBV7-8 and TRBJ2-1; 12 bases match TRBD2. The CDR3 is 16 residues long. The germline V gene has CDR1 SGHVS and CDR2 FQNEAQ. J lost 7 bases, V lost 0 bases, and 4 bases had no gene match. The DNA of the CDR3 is TGTGCCAGCAGCTTAGCGCTAGCGGGAGGGCCGAATGAGCAGTTCTTC. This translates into CASSLALAGGPNEQFF.